This entry lists 18 T cell receptor beta chains sequenced from one sample in a study of beta chain features in type 1 diabetes. Expressed TCRB transcripts got sequenced, as all isolated RNA was reverse transcribed. This table comes from immunoSEQ multiplex PCR, and its TCRdb copy is limited to in-frame clones, with some not included. This sample has 300,000 to 350,000 clones, with under 8.5% found just once. Sequencing input: central memory CD4+ T cells from blood. Receptors originate from a woman aged 18 to 35 in good health.

This clone was found many times. The chain links TRBV15 to TRBJ1-2; 7 bases match TRBD1. Germline-derived CDR1 and CDR2 are LNHNV and YYDKDF (reference sequence). This CDR3 spans 15 amino acids. V dropped 1 base and J dropped 12; count of bases not matched to a gene: 14. CDR3 in DNA: TGTGCCACCAGCAGAGCCGAGGGGGCGATTGGTGTCCACACCTTC. This translates into CATSRAEGAIGVHTF.

The V and J genes are TRBV6-5 and TRBJ1-2; D is undetermined. The CDR3 covers 13 residues. The germline V and J ends were trimmed by 2 bases and 4 bases, with 8 bases remaining between them. Looked up from germline, CDR1 is MNHEY and CDR2 is SVGAGI. CDR3 loop: CASSYGSRYGYTF. The CDR3 nucleotides are TGTGCCAGCAGTTACGGCAGTCGCTATGGCTACACCTTC.

This clone has at least ten counts. The chain is built from TRBV7-2 and TRBJ2-7; D is possibly TRBD1 (5 bases). V was pared by 6 bases and J by 3 bases, with 18 bases between. This CDR3 region has 15 residues. The germline V gene encodes CDR1 SGHTA and CDR2 FQGNSA. The CDR3 DNA reads TGTGCCAGCAGACAGGCCGGCCTGGACCACTACGAGCAGTACTTC. It codes for CASRQAGLDHYEQYF.

In this sample, this clone turned up a few times. CDR3 sequence (DNA): TGTGCCAGCAACCAGGGGGTAGCGGGAGTAAGCGGGGAGCTGTTTTTT. Protein: CASNQGVAGVSGELFF. V and J are TRBV27 and TRBJ2-2; 9 bases align to TRBD2. CDR3 size: 16 residues. Per germline, CDR1 MNHEY and CDR2 SMNVEV (reference sequence). V was pared by 7 bases and J by 7 bases, with 13 bases of the junction left unmatched.

This chain links TRBV9 with TRBJ2-2; D gene unclear. Germline values: CDR1 SGDLS, CDR2 YYNGEE. Trimming left V 4 bases short and J 4 bases short, with 20 bases between. The CDR3 has 17 amino acids. The CDR3 loop reads CASSLSPHLDLTGELFF. In nucleotides, the CDR3 is TGTGCCAGCAGCCTAAGTCCCCATCTAGATCTCACCGGGGAGCTGTTTTTT.

There are many counts of this clone. This chain connects TRBV10-2 to TRBJ1-1; 7 bases fit TRBD1. The V and J ends lost 6 bases and 2 bases, in that order; junction bases with no gene match: 6. The CDR3 is made up of 14 amino acids. CDR1 WSHSY and CDR2 SAAADI come from the germline V gene. CDR3 DNA: TGCGCCAGCAGGCCTGGACAGGCTAACACTGAAGCTTTCTTT. Its translation: CASRPGQANTEAFF.

This clone was detected a few times. The chain combines TRBV7-9 with TRBJ2-7; no clear D. Looked up from germline, CDR1 is SEHNR and CDR2 is FQNEAQ (reference sequence). CDR3 length: 13 residues. V was pared by 5 bases and J by 6 bases, with 14 bases between. The CDR3 is CASSPISEGEQYF. CDR3 in DNA: TGTGCCAGCAGCCCCATATCCGAAGGCGAGCAGTACTTC.

The table lists this clone with a few counts. V and J are TRBV5-1 and TRBJ2-7; 11 positions agree with TRBD1. The CDR3 sequence is 13 residues long. Germline V lookup: CDR1 SGHRS, CDR2 YFSETQ. J lost 7 bases, V lost 3 bases, and 3 bases had no gene match. The CDR3 DNA reads as TGCGCCAGCAGCTCGGACAGGGGGCGTGAGCAGTACTTC. Translation: CASSSDRGREQYF.

This clone came up a few times. V gene TRBV7-9 combines with J gene TRBJ2-1; D might be TRBD2 (6 bases). Germline CDR1 reads SEHNR; CDR2 reads FQNEAQ (reference sequence). The CDR3 is 14 residues long. Deletions cut 2 bases from V and 4 bases from J, with 9 bases between. For the CDR3, the DNA is TGTGCCAGCAGCTTAATGGGGGGATACAATGAGCAGTTCTTC. Its translation: CASSLMGGYNEQFF. The full variable domain, its missing parts supplied by reference TRBV7-9 and TRBJ2-1, is DTGVSQNPRHKITKRGQNVTFRCDPISEHNRLYWYRQTLGQGPEFLTYFQNEAQLEKSRLLSDRFSAERPKGSFSTLEIQRTEQGDSAMYLCASSLMGGYNEQFFGPGTRLTVL.

Notes on this clone: Mismatch with germline at one junction end may stem from a read error. The gene calls are TRBV7-3 and TRBJ2-3; TRBD2 aligns across 8 bases. In germline, CDR1 is SGHTA, CDR2 FQGTGA. This CDR3 has 14 residues. CDR3 residues: CASSRSGVTDTQYF. CDR3 DNA: TGTGCTAGCAGCCGTAGCGGGGTCACAGATACGCAGTATTTT.

CDR3 nucleotides: TGTGCCAGCAGCTTACTATCTGACGGGAGAAACACCGGGGAGCTGTTTTTT. Translated: CASSLLSDGRNTGELFF. This sequence joins TRBV5-4 and TRBJ2-2, with D possibly matching TRBD2 (6 bases). This CDR3 is built from 17 residues. The germline V and J ends were trimmed by 2 bases and 2 bases, with 16 bases remaining between them. The germline gives CDR1 SGHNT, CDR2 YYREEE (reference sequence).

This clone was counted a few times. This rearrangement joins TRBV6-1 to TRBJ1-2; weak D call: TRBD1 (5 bases). The CDR3 loop spans 14 amino acids. V dropped 5 bases and J dropped 3 bases, with 13 bases sitting between them. Germline V lookup: CDR1 MNHNS, CDR2 SASEGT. CDR3 sequence (DNA): TGTGCCAGCAGTTTGGAGGGGCTTGACTATGGCTACACCTTC. Amino acid sequence: CASSLEGLDYGYTF.

There are a few counts of this clone. V gene TRBV27 combines with J gene TRBJ2-7, with D perhaps matching TRBD2 (7 bases). CDR1 is MNHEY, CDR2 SMNVEV, per germline (reference sequence). V shed 6 bases and J shed 8 bases, with 14 bases lying between them. This CDR3 is 12 amino acids long. CDR3 in DNA: TGTGCCAGCAGCCCACAGGGAGGGCAGCAGTACTTC. Protein: CASSPQGGQQYF.

The rearrangement joins TRBV27 to TRBJ2-2; TRBD1 might be the D (6 bases). Deletions cut 4 bases from V and 7 bases from J, with 16 bases between. CDR1 and CDR2 from the germline V gene are MNHEY and SMNVEV (reference sequence). This CDR3 comprises 15 residues. The CDR3 sequence: CASSYRVGERGELFF. The CDR3 coding sequence is TGTGCCAGCAGTTACAGGGTCGGAGAGCGCGGGGAGCTGTTTTTT.

This clone has a handful of counts. This chain joins TRBV10-2 and TRBJ2-1, with D perhaps matching TRBD1 (5 bases). Germline CDR1 reads WSHSY; CDR2 reads SAAADI. This CDR3 contains 14 residues. V lost 5 bases, J lost 5 bases, and 13 bases lay in between. The CDR3 DNA follows: TGCGCCAGCAGTCTCCAGGGCCCTAACAATGAGCAGTTCTTC. Protein sequence: CASSLQGPNNEQFF.

This clone showed up just a few times. The chain joins TRBV4-3 to TRBJ1-2, with 7 positions matching TRBD1. The ends lost 2 bases at V and 8 bases at J; junction bases unmatched: 8. The CDR3 sequence is 14 residues long. The germline V gene has CDR1 LGHNA and CDR2 YSLEER. CDR3 nucleotide sequence: TGCGCCAGCAGCCAACAACAGGGGACGTTAGGCTACACCTTC. Protein sequence: CASSQQQGTLGYTF.

The chain links TRBV7-9 to TRBJ2-3; 8 bases are shared with TRBD2. Trimming took 3 bases from V and 1 from J; bases not matched to a gene: 3. CDR1 SEHNR and CDR2 FQNEAQ come from the germline V gene (reference sequence). This CDR3 has 15 amino acids. DNA for the CDR3: TGTGCCAGCAGCTTTAGCGGGGACGGCACAGATACGCAGTATTTT. Amino acids: CASSFSGDGTDTQYF.

This rearrangement joins TRBV5-5 to TRBJ2-1; no clear D. Trimming pared 3 bases from V and 9 bases from J, leaving 10 bases between. Per the germline V gene, CDR1 is SGHKS and CDR2 is YYEKEE (reference sequence). This CDR3 is 12 amino acids long. The CDR3 loop reads CASSSKIFEQFF. CDR3 coding DNA: TGTGCCAGCAGCTCCAAGATATTTGAGCAGTTCTTC.